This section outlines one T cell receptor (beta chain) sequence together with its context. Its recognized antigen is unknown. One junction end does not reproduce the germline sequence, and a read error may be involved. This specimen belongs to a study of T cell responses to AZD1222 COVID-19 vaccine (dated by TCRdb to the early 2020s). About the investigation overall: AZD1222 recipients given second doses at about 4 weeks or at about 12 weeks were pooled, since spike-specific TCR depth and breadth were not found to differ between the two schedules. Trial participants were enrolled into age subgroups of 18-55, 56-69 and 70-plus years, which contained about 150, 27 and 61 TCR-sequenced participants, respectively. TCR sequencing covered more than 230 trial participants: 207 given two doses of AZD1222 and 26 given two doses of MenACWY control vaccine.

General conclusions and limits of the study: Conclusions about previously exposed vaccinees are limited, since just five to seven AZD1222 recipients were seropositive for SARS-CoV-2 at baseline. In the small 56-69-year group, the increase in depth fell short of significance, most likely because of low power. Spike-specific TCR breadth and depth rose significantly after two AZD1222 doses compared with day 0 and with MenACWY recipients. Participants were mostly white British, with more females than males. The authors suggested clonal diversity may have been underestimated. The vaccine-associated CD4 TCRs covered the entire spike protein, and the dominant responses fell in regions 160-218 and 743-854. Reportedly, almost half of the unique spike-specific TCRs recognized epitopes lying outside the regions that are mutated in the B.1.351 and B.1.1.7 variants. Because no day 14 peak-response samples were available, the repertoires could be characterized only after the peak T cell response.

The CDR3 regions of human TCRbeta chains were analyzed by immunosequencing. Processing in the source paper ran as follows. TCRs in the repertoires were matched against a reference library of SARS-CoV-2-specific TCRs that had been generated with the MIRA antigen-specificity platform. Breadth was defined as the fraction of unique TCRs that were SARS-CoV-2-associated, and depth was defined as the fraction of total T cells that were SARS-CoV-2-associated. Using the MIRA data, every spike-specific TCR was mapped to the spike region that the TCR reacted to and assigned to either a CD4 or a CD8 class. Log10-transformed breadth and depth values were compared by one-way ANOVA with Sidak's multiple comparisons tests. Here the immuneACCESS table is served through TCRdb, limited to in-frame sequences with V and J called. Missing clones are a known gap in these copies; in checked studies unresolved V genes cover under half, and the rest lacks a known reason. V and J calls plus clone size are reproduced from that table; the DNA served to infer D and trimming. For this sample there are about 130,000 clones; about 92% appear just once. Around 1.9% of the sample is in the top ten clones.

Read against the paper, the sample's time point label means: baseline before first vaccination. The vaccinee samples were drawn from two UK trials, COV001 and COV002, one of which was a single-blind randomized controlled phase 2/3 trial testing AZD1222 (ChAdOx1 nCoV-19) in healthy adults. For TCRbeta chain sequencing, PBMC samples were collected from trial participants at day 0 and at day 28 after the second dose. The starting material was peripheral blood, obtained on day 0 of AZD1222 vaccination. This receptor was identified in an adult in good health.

The nucleotide sequence reads TGCGCCGCCGGGAGGACCAACTACGAGCAGTACTTC. Translated, this is CAAGRTNYEQYF. The sequence links TRBV27 to TRBJ2-7, and TRBD2 aligns with 7 junction nucleotides. CDR1 MNHEY and CDR2 SMNVEV are derived from the germline V gene (reference sequence). The CDR3 has 12 amino acids, counting the end cysteine and phenylalanine. The entry retains the CDR3 DNA only, 36 bases that are in frame from base 1.